This passage covers 20 T cell receptor beta chains from one sample sequenced in a study of T-cell memory formation after mild COVID-19. TCRdb re-derived calls from the 5' RACE reads in MiXCR, one entry per CDR3 protein. The sample records around 13,000 distinct CDR3 sequences, around 11% being singletons. Sequenced input: PBMCs or a T cell subset sorted from them (not recorded which). The receptors were sampled from an adult woman who had mild COVID-19 (a few samples of this study predate the infection). Cell type and time point are not known.

V usage is TRBV20-1 and J usage is TRBJ2-7; 8 bases fit TRBD2. J was trimmed by 1 base and V by 5 bases; bases with no gene match: 4. The CDR3 is made up of 13 amino acids. The germline gives CDR1 DFQATT, CDR2 SNEGSKA (reference sequence). This chain's CDR3 is CSAPRGASYEQYF. CDR3 bases: TGCAGTGCTCCGCGGGGGGCGTCCTACGAGCAGTACTTC.

This clonotype was counted many times. This chain links TRBV6-1 with TRBJ1-1; 7 bases align to TRBD1. V was pared by 2 bases and J by 5 bases, with 8 bases of the junction left unmatched. This CDR3 has 15 amino acids. CDR1 and CDR2 from the germline V gene are MNHNS and SASEGT. The CDR3 DNA sequence: TGTGCCAGCAGTGAATTAGGGGGCCGGGGAACTGAAGCTTTCTTT. Protein: CASSELGGRGTEAFF.

This clonotype was seen many times. The chain is built from TRBV29-1 and TRBJ2-3, with TRBD2 matching 10 bases. The CDR3 extends over 15 amino acids. Germline lookup yields CDR1 SQVTM and CDR2 ANQGSEA. V lost 0 bases to trimming and J lost 7 bases; unmatched junction nucleotides: 7. The CDR3 DNA reads TGCAGCGTTGAAGATGGAGCGGGAGGGCCAAATACGCAGTATTTT. Its protein product is CSVEDGAGGPNTQYF.

This rearrangement joins TRBV24-1 to TRBJ2-5; D ambiguous. The CDR3 totals 13 residues. The germline V gene has CDR1 KGHDR and CDR2 SFDVKD. The V and J ends lost 6 bases and 1 base respectively, with 8 bases between them. The CDR3 here is CATSSESQETQYF. The CDR3 nucleotides are TGTGCCACCAGTTCTGAGAGCCAAGAGACCCAGTACTTC.

This clonotype was recorded at least ten times. The V call is TRBV27, the J call TRBJ2-1; no clear D gene. There are 17 residues in the CDR3. Germline CDR1 reads MNHEY; CDR2 reads SMNVEV (reference sequence). V was trimmed by 8 bases and J by 0 bases, leaving 20 bases between them. CDR3 nucleotide sequence: TGTGCCAGCTCCACTTTGGCGGCCCGAGGCTCCTACAATGAGCAGTTCTTC. Translated: CASSTLAARGSYNEQFF.

By frequency in the sample, this clonotype is large. The chain links TRBV20-1 to TRBJ2-3; 9 nucleotides match TRBD2. This CDR3 spans 15 amino acids. Germline CDR1 DFQATT, CDR2 SNEGSKA (reference sequence). J lost 4 bases, V lost 5 bases, and 10 bases had no gene match. CDR3: CSAGQIGGGADTQYF. The CDR3 DNA follows: TGCAGTGCTGGACAGATCGGCGGGGGGGCAGATACGCAGTATTTT.

This clonotype was seen at least ten times. This chain uses TRBV5-1 with TRBJ2-1; 11 bases fit TRBD2. The V and J ends lost 3 bases and 4 bases, in that order; junction bases with no gene match: 3. Germline CDR1 reads SGHRS; CDR2 reads YFSETQ. This CDR3 is built from 15 residues. This CDR3 reads CASSSGTSGYNEQFF. The CDR3 DNA is TGCGCCAGCAGCTCCGGGACTAGCGGTTACAATGAGCAGTTCTTC.

In this sample, this clonotype turned up many times. The genes are TRBV27 and TRBJ2-1; 10 bases are a match to TRBD2. Germline-derived CDR1 and CDR2 are MNHEY and SMNVEV (reference sequence). The CDR3 contains 16 residues. Unmatched junction bases numbered 16, after V lost 7 bases and J lost 10 bases. The DNA of the CDR3 is TGTGCCAGCAAGACCGAAACTAGCGGGACTCCCCCCGAGCAGTTCTTC. As protein: CASKTETSGTPPEQFF.

This clonotype was seen ten or more times. This chain links TRBV5-1 with TRBJ2-5; TRBD2 is a possible D gene (5 bases). The CDR3 extends over 15 amino acids. Per germline, CDR1 SGHRS and CDR2 YFSETQ. The germline V and J ends were trimmed by 4 bases and 1 base, with 14 bases remaining between them. CDR3 sequence reads: CASSQGLSSQETQYF. CDR3 bases: TGCGCCAGCAGCCAAGGACTCAGTTCCCAAGAGACCCAGTACTTC.

This clonotype was counted ten times or more. The chain joins TRBV6-5 to TRBJ2-3; D not certain. Trimming took off 6 bases at V and 2 bases at J, with 9 bases between the two ends. The CDR3 has 13 residues. Germline V gene sequence: CDR1 MNHEY, CDR2 SVGAGI. For the CDR3, the DNA is TGTGCCAGCAGCCCCTACCACACAGATACGCAGTATTTT. Protein: CASSPYHTDTQYF.

Ten or more counts support this clonotype. The CDR3 DNA sequence: TGTGCCAGCAGCTTCCTGAATGGGGTCCCCTACAATGAGCAGTTCTTC. It encodes CASSFLNGVPYNEQFF. The genes are TRBV12-3 or TRBV12-4 and TRBJ2-1; D uncertain. The CDR3 runs 16 residues. Trimming removed 6 bases at V and 2 bases at J, with 17 bases between.

This clonotype was recorded many times. The CDR3 DNA sequence: TGTGCCAGCAGTTACTGGACAGGGGGCTCCTACGAGCAGTACTTC. Amino acids: CASSYWTGGSYEQYF. V gene TRBV6-6 combines with J gene TRBJ2-7; 10 bases are a match to TRBD1. Germline values: CDR1 MNHNY, CDR2 SVGAGI (reference sequence). The CDR3 loop spans 15 amino acids. V lost 1 base and J lost 0; bases outside the gene matches: 0.

This clonotype was seen repeatedly, ten times or more. This chain links TRBV5-4 with TRBJ2-3; a weak D match, TRBD2 (5 bases). The CDR3 is made up of 13 amino acids. Germline loops: CDR1 SGHNT, CDR2 YYREEE (reference sequence). The V and J ends lost 7 bases and 4 bases respectively, with 13 bases between them. This CDR3 reads CASFSPGADTQYF. Here the CDR3 DNA reads TGTGCCAGCTTCTCACCCGGGGCAGATACGCAGTATTTT. Using reference TRBV5-4 and TRBJ2-3 for the parts outside the CDR3, the full variable domain is ETGVTQSPTHLIKTRGQQVTLRCSSQSGHNTVSWYQQALGQGPQFIFQYYREEENGRGNFPPRFSGLQFPNYSSELNVNALELDDSALYLCASFSPGADTQYFGPGTRLTVL.

This clonotype was counted at least ten times. The rearrangement links TRBV5-4 to TRBJ2-1, with 11 bases fitting TRBD2. Germline trimming cut 4 bases from V and 4 bases from J; bases unmatched to any gene: 7. There are 16 residues in the CDR3. Germline assignment: CDR1 SGHNT and CDR2 YYREEE (reference sequence). DNA for the CDR3: TGTGCCAGCAGCCGAGGGACTAGCGGTGGGTACAATGAGCAGTTCTTC. It encodes CASSRGTSGGYNEQFF. The variable domain in full, completed from reference TRBV5-4 and TRBJ2-1, reads ETGVTQSPTHLIKTRGQQVTLRCSSQSGHNTVSWYQQALGQGPQFIFQYYREEENGRGNFPPRFSGLQFPNYSSELNVNALELDDSALYLCASSRGTSGGYNEQFFGPGTRLTVL.

This clonotype was seen ten or more times. The rearrangement uses TRBV27 and TRBJ2-1; D gene ambiguous. CDR1 MNHEY and CDR2 SMNVEV come from the germline V gene (reference sequence). The CDR3 length is 14 residues. Trimming took off 5 bases at V and 2 bases at J, with 10 bases between the two ends. The CDR3 coding sequence is TGTGCCAGCAGTCGGCTTGTGGCCTACAATGAGCAGTTCTTC. This sequence encodes CASSRLVAYNEQFF.

By sample share, this clonotype is medium-sized. This sequence joins TRBV29-1 and TRBJ2-2, with D hard to call. Trimming removed 7 bases from V and 6 bases from J, with 12 bases in between. The CDR3 runs 12 residues. Per the germline V gene, CDR1 is SQVTM and CDR2 is ANQGSEA. DNA for the CDR3: TGCAGCGCCTACCTTGGCCCCGGGGAGCTGTTTTTT. As protein: CSAYLGPGELFF.

The chain has TRBV5-4 and TRBJ1-2; 7 bases match TRBD1. Germline values: CDR1 SGHNT, CDR2 YYREEE (reference sequence). Losses at the gene ends were 5 bases for V and 8 bases for J; bases not matched to a gene: 9. The CDR3 has 13 residues. This chain's CDR3 is CASRETGMGGYTF. The CDR3 nucleotides are TGTGCCAGCAGGGAGACAGGGATGGGAGGCTACACCTTC.

This clonotype appeared many times. The gene calls are TRBV4-1 and TRBJ1-1; maybe TRBD1 (6 bases). This CDR3 spans 15 amino acids. Trimming pared 0 bases from V and 0 bases from J, leaving 8 bases between. The germline gives CDR1 MGHRA, CDR2 YSYEKL. CDR3 protein: CASSQDGTLNTEAFF. As DNA, the CDR3 is TGCGCCAGCAGCCAAGACGGGACACTGAACACTGAAGCTTTCTTT.

At least ten counts were recorded for this clonotype. This chain links TRBV19 with TRBJ2-5, with D tentatively TRBD1 (5 bases). The V gene lost 8 bases and the J gene lost 1 base, with 17 bases spanning the gap. Germline-derived CDR1 and CDR2 are LNHDA and SQIVND (reference sequence). The CDR3 has 15 residues. In nucleotides, the CDR3 is TGTGCCAGTCAAGGCCCACAGGACCCCCAAGAGACCCAGTACTTC. Amino acid sequence: CASQGPQDPQETQYF.

This clonotype was found many times. The chain carries TRBV18 and TRBJ1-1; D call uncertain. Deletions cut 0 bases from V and 3 bases from J, with 17 bases between. Germline V gene sequence: CDR1 KGHSH, CDR2 LQKENI. The CDR3 sequence is 17 residues long. CDR3: CASSPPPQRLRDTEAFF. As DNA, the CDR3 is TGTGCCAGCTCACCACCCCCACAAAGGCTACGCGACACTGAAGCTTTCTTT.